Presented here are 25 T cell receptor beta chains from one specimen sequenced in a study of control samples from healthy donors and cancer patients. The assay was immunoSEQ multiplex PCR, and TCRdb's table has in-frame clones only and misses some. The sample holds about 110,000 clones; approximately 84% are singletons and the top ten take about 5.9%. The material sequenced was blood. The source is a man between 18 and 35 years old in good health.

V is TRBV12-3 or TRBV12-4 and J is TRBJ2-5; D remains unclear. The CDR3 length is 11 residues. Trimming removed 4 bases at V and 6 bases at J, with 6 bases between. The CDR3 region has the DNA TGTGCCAGCAGTTCCTATCAGACCCAGTACTTC. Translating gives CASSSYQTQYF.

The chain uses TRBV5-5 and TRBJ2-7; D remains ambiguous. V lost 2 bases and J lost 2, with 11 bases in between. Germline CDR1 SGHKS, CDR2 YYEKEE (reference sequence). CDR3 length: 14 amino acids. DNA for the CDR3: TGTGCCAGCAGCTTACAAGGGAAGGCCTACGAGCAGTACTTC. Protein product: CASSLQGKAYEQYF. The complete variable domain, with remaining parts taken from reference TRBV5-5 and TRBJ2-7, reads DAGVTQSPTHLIKTRGQQVTLRCSPISGHKSVSWYQQVLGQGPQFIFQYYEKEERGRGNFPDRFSARQFPNYSSELNVNALLLGDSALYLCASSLQGKAYEQYFGPGTRLTVT.

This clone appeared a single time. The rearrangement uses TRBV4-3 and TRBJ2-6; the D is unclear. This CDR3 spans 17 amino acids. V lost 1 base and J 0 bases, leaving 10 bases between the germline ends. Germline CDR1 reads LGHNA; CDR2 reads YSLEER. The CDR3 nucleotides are TGCGCCAGCAGCCAAGTAGGTGGCCCCTCTGGGGCCAACGTCCTGACTTTC. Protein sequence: CASSQVGGPSGANVLTF.

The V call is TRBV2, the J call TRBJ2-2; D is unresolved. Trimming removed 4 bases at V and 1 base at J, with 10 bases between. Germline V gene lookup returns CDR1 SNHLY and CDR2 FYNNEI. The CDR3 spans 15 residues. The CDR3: CASSAVGRNTGELFF. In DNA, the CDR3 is TGTGCCAGCAGTGCCGTCGGACGGAACACCGGGGAGCTGTTTTTT.

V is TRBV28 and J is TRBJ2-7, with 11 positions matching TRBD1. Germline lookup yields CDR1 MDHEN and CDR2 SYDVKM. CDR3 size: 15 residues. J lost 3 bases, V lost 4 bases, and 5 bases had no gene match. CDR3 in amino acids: CASSSPGQGDYEQYF. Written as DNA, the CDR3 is TGTGCCAGCAGTTCTCCGGGACAGGGGGACTACGAGCAGTACTTC.

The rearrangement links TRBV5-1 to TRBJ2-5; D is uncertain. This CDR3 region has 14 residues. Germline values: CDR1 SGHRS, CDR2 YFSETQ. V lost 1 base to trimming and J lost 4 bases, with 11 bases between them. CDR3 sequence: CASSLRHDGETQYF. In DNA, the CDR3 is TGCGCCAGCAGCTTGCGGCACGACGGAGAGACCCAGTACTTC.

The CDR3: CASSLGGQEPYGYTF. The CDR3 bases are TGTGCCAGCAGCTTAGGTGGACAGGAACCCTATGGCTACACCTTC. The rearrangement uses TRBV7-2 and TRBJ1-2; 7 bases line up with TRBD1. This CDR3 is built from 15 residues. Germline CDR1 reads SGHTA; CDR2 reads FQGNSA. J was trimmed by 4 bases and V by 1 base; bases with no gene match: 6.

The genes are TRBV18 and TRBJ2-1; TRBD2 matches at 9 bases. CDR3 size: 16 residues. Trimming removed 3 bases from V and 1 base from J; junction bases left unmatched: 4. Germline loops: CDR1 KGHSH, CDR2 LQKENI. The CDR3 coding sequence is TGTGCCAGCTCACCCTCGCTAGCGGGGTCCTACAATGAGCAGTTCTTC. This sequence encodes CASSPSLAGSYNEQFF.

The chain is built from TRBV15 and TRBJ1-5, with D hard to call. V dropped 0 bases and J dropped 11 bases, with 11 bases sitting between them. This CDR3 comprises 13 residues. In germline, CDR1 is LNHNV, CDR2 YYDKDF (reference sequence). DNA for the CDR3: TGTGCCACCAGCAGAGATCTTGGCGCGACCCAGCATTTT. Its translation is CATSRDLGATQHF. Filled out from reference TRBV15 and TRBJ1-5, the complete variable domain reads DAMVIQNPRYQVTQFGKPVTLSCSQTLNHNVMYWYQQKSSQAPKLLFHYYDKDFNNEADTPDNFQSRRPNTSFCFLDIRSPGLGDTAMYLCATSRDLGATQHFGDGTRLSIL.

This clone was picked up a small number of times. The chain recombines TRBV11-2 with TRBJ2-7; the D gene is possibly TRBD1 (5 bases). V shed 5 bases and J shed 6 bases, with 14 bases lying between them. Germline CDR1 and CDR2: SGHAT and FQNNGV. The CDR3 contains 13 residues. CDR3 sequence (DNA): TGTGCCAGCAGCCGCGACAGATTGGCCGAGCAGTACGTC. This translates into CASSRDRLAEQYV.

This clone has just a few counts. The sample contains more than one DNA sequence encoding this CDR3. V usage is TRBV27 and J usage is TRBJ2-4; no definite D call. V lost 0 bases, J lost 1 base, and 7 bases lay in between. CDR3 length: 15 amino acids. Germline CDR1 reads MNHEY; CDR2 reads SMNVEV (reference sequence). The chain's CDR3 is CASSLSGLAKNIQYF. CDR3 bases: TGTGCCAGCAGTTTATCAGGGCTCGCCAAAAACATTCAGTACTTC.

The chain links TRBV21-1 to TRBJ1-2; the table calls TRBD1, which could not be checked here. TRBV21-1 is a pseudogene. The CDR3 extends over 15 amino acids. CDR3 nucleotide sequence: TGTGCCAGCAGCGCCAACCCGGGACAGAGATATGGCTACACCTTC. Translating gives CASSANPGQRYGYTF.

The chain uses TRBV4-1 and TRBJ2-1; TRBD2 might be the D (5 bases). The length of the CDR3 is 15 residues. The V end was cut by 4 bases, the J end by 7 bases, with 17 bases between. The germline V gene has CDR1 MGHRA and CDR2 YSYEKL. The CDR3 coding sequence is TGCGCCAGCAGCCGGTCGGGATCTGGAGAGAATGAGCAGTTCTTC. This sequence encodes CASSRSGSGENEQFF.

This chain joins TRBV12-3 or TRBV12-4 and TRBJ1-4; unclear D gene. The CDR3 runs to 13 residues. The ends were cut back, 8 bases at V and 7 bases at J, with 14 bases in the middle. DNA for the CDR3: TGTGCCAGCGGTCTGGTCAATAGTGAAAAACTGTTTTTT. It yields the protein CASGLVNSEKLFF.

Here the CDR3 reads CASSTRTGKTEAFF. The CDR3 DNA reads TGTGCCAGCAGTACACGGACAGGGAAGACTGAAGCTTTCTTT. V is TRBV6-6 and J is TRBJ1-1; TRBD1 agrees at 8 bases. Germline V gene lookup returns CDR1 MNHNY and CDR2 SVGAGI (reference sequence). J lost 5 bases, V lost 5 bases, and 7 bases had no gene match. CDR3 size: 14 residues.

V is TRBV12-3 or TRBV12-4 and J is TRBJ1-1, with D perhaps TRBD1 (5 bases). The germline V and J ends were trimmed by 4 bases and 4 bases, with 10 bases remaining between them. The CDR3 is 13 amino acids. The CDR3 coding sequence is TGTGCCAGCAGTTGGGGGGTAGGCACTGAAGCTTTCTTT. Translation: CASSWGVGTEAFF.

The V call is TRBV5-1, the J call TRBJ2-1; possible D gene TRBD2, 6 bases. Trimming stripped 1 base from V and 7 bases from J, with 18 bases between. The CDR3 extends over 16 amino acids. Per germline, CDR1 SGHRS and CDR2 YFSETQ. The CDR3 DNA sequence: TGCGCCAGCAGCTTGATAGGGCGGGGAGGCTCGAATGAGCAGTTCTTC. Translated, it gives CASSLIGRGGSNEQFF.

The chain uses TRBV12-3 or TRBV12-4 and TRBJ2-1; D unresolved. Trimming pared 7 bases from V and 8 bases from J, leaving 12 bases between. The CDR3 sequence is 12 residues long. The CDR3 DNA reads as TGTGCCAGCAAGCCTCCCTCGGATGAGCAGTTCTTC. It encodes CASKPPSDEQFF.

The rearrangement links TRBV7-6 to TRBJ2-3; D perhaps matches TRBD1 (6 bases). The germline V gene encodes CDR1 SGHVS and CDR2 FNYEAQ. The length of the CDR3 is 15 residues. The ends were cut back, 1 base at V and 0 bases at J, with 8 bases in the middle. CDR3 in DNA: TGTGCCAGCAGCTTAGGGACAGTTAGCACAGATACGCAGTATTTT. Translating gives CASSLGTVSTDTQYF.

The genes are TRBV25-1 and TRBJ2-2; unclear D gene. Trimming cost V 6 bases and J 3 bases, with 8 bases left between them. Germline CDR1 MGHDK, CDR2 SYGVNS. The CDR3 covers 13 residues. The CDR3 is CASRDVDTGELFF. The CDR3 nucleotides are TGTGCCAGCAGGGACGTAGACACCGGGGAGCTGTTTTTT.

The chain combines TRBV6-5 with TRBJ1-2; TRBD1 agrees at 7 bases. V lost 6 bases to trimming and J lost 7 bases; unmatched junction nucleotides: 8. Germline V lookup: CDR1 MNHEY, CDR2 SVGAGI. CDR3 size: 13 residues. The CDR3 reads CASRREGARGYTF. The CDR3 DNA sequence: TGTGCCAGCAGACGGGAGGGGGCTCGTGGCTACACCTTC.

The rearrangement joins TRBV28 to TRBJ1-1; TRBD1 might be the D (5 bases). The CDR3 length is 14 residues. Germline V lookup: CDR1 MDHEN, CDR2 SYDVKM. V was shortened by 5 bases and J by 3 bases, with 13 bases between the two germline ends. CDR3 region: CASSLGTVYTEAFF. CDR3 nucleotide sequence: TGTGCCAGCAGTCTCGGGACGGTTTACACTGAAGCTTTCTTT.

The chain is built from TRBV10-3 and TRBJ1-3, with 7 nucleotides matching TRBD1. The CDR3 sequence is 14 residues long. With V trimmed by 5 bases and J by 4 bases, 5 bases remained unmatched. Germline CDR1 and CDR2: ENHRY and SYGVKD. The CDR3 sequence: CAISFQGQGNTIYF. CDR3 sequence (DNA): TGTGCCATCAGTTTCCAGGGACAGGGAAACACCATATATTTT.

Here the CDR3 reads CASSFGLADNTGELFF. CDR3 DNA: TGTGCCAGCAGTTTTGGACTAGCGGATAACACCGGGGAGCTGTTTTTT. J is TRBJ2-2 and V is TRBV6-5; TRBD2 agrees at 10 bases. With 4 bases clipped from V and 2 bases from J, the junction kept 4 bases outside the gene matches. Germline V gene data show CDR1 as MNHEY and CDR2 as SVGAGI. This CDR3 is 16 amino acids long.

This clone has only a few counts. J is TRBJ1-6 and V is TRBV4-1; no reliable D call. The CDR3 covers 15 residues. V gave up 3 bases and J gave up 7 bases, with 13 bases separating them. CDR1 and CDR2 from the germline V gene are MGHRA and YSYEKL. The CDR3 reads CASSHLFWQNSPLHF. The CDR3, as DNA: TGCGCCAGCAGCCACCTTTTTTGGCAGAATTCACCCCTCCACTTT.